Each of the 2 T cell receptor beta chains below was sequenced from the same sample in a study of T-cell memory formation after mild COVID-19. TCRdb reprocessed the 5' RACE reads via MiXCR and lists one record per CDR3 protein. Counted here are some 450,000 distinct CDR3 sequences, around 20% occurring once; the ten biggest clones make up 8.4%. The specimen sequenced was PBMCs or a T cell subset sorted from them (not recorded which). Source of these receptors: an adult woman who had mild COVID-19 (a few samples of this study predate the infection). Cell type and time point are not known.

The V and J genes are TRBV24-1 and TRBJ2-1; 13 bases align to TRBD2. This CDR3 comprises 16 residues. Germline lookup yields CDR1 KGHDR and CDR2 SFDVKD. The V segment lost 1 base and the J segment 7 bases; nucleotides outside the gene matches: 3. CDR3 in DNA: TGTGCCACCAGTGATTTAGGGACTAGCGGGATAAATGAGCAGTTCTTC. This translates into CATSDLGTSGINEQFF.

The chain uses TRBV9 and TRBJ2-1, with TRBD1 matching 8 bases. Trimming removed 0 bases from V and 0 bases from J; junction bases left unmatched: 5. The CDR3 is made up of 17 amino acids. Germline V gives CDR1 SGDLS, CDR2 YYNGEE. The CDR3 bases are TGTGCCAGCAGCGTAGCTCTTGACAGGGGCTCCTACAATGAGCAGTTCTTC. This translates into CASSVALDRGSYNEQFF.